This TCR beta chain was recovered during a study of cytomegalovirus exposure and HLA in healthy donors. Study-wide points: The study designated over 150 TCR beta chains cytomegalovirus-associated.

CDR1 and CDR2 from the germline V gene are SGHRS and YFSETQ. This CDR3 contains 15 residues. V dropped 3 bases and J dropped 1; count of bases not matched to a gene: 3. This table comes from immunoSEQ multiplex PCR, and its TCRdb copy is limited to in-frame clones, with some not included. Here the sample spans about 280,000 clones, 65% to 90% being singletons. The study drew the donors from its roughly 120-subject validation cohort, separate from the approximately 700-subject first cohort. Of note for this clone: The antigen remains unidentified.

The sequence derives from a woman aged 18-29 years in good health and CMV-seronegative. V gene TRBV5-1 combines with J gene TRBJ2-3, with TRBD1 identical over 9 bases. Material for sequencing was PBMCs. The CDR3 sequence: CASSSTGGGTDTQYF. The CDR3 DNA sequence: TGCGCCAGCAGCTCGACAGGGGGTGGCACAGATACGCAGTATTTT.